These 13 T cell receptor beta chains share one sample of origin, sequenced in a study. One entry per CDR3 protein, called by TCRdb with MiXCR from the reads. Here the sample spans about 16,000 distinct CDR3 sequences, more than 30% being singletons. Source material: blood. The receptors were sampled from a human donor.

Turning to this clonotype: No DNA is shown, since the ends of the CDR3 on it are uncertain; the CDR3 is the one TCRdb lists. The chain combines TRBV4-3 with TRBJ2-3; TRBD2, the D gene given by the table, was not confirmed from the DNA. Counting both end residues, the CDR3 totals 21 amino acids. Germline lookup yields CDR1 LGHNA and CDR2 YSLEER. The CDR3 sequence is CASSQSSTSPLHFGNTDTQYF.

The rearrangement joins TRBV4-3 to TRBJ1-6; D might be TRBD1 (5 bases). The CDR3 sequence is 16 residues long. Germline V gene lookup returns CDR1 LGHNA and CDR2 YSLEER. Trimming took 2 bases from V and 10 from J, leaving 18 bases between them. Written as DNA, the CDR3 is TGCGCCAGCAGCCAACTCTCGGGACTAGCAGACTCACCCCTCCACTTT. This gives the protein CASSQLSGLADSPLHF.

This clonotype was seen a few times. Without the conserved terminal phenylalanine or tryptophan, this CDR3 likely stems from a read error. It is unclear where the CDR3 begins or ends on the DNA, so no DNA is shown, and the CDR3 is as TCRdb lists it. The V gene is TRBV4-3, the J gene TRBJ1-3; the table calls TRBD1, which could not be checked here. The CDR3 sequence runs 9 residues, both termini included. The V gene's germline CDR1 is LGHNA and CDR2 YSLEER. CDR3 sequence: CASSQDTTV.

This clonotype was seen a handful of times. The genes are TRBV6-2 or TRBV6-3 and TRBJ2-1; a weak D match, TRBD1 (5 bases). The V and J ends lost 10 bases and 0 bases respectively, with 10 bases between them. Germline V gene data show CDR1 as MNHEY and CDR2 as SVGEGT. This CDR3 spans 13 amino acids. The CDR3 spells CATRTNSYNEQFF. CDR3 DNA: TGTGCCACCCGGACAAACTCCTACAATGAGCAGTTCTTC.

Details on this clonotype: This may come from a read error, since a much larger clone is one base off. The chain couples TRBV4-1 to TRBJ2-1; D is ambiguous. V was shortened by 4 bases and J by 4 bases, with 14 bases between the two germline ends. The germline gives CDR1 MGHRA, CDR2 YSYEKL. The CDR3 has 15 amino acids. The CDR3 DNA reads TGCGCCAGCAGCCCTGGGTCTAAGGGTTACAATGAGCAGTTCTTC. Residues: CASSPGSKGYNEQFF.

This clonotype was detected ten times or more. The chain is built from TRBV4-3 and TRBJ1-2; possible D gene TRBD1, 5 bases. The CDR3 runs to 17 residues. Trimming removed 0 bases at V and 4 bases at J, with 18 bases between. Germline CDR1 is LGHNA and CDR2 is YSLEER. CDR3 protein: CASSQDSGPDKAYGYTF. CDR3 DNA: TGCGCCAGCAGCCAAGATAGTGGACCGGACAAGGCCTATGGCTACACCTTC.

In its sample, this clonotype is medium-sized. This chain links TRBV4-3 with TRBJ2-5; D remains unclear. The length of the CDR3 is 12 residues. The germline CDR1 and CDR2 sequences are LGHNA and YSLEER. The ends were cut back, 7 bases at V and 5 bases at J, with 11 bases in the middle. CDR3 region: CASKGFEETQYF. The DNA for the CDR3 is TGCGCCAGCAAGGGCTTTGAGGAGACCCAGTACTTC.

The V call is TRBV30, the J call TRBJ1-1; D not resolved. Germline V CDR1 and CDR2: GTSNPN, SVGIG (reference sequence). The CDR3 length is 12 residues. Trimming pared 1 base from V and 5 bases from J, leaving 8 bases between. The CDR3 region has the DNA TGTGCCTGGAGTGATGGAGGGACTGAAGCTTTCTTT. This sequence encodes CAWSDGGTEAFF.

This chain's CDR3 is CASSQDGGLGGSYNEQFF. CDR3 nucleotides: TGCGCCAGCAGCCAAGATGGGGGGCTAGGAGGTTCCTACAATGAGCAGTTCTTC. The chain is built from TRBV4-3 and TRBJ2-1, with D perhaps matching TRBD1 or TRBD2 (6 bases each). Per germline, CDR1 LGHNA and CDR2 YSLEER. Trimming left V 0 bases short and J 1 base short, with 16 bases between. This CDR3 is 18 amino acids long.

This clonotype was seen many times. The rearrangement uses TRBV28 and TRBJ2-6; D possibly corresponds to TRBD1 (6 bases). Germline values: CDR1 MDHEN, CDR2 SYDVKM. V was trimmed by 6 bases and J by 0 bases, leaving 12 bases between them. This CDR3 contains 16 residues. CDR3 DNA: TGTGCCAGCAGGCGGACAGCTAGCTCTGGGGCCAACGTCCTGACTTTC. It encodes CASRRTASSGANVLTF.

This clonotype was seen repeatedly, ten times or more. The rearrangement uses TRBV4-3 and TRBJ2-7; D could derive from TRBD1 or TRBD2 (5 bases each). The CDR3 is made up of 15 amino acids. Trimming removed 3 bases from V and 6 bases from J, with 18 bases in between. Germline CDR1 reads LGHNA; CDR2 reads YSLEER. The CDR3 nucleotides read TGCGCCAGCAGCCAGGCGAGAGGGGCGCTGACCGAGCAGTACTTC. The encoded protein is CASSQARGALTEQYF.

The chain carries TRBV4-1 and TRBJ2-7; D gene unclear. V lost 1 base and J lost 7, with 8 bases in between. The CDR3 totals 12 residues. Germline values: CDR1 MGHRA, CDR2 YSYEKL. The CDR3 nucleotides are TGCGCCAGCAGCCAAGGCTTAACGGAGCAGTACTTC. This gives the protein CASSQGLTEQYF.

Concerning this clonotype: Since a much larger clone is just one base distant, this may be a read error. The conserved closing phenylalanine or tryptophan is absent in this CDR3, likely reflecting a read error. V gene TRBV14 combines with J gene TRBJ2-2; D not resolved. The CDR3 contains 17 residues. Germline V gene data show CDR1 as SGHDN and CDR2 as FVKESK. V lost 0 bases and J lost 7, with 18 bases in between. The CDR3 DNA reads TGTGCCAGCAGCCAAGATTACCAGTGGAGAAATGGCGGGGAGCTGTTTTTA. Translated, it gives CASSQDYQWRNGGELFL.